What follows describes a single TCR beta chain. Its antigen remains unknown. This sample was included in a study of PD-1 blockade in classical Hodgkin lymphoma. As for time point: newly diagnosed, previously untreated cHL patient sample. It was PBMCs in newly diagnosed, untreated classical Hodgkin lymphoma that served as comparison. TCRdb keeps only in-frame clones here, not all; method: immunoSEQ multiplex PCR. The sample lists about 21,000 clones; around 94% were seen once. Per the germline V gene, CDR1 is DFQATT and CDR2 is SNEGSKA (reference sequence). The V and J ends lost 5 bases and 4 bases respectively, with 8 bases between them. This CDR3 spans 11 amino acids. General study points: Repertoire differences lack defined causes, possibly disease activity or prior therapy.

The sample taken for sequencing was peripheral blood mononuclear cells (PBMCs). The chain uses TRBV20-1 and TRBJ2-5; D gene unclear. The TCR sequence derives from a human donor with classical Hodgkin lymphoma. The CDR3 reads CSAPRAETQYF. DNA for the CDR3: TGCAGTGCTCCCCGCGCAGAGACCCAGTACTTC.